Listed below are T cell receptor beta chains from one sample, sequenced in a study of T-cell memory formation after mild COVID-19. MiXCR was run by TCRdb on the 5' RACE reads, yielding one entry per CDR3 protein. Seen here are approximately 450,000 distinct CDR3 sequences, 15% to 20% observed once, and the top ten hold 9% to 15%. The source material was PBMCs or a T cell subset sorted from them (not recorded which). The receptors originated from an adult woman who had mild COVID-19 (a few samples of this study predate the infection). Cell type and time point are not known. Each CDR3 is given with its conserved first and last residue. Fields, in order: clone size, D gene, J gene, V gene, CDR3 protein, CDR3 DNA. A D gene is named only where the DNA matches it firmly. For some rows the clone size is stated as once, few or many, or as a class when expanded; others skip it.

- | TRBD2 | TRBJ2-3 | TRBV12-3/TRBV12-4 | CASSLRLAGPAARTDTQYF | TGTGCCAGCAGTTTACGACTAGCGGGGCCGGCCGCGAGGACAGATACGCAGTATTTT
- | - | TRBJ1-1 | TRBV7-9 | CASSPRGQLGAFF | TGTGCCAGCAGCCCAAGAGGACAGCTCGGAGCTTTCTTT
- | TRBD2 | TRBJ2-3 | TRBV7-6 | CASSLDVMGGSDTQYF | TGTGCCAGCAGCTTAGATGTGATGGGGGGGTCGGATACGCAGTATTTT
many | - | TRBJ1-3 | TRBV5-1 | CASSLGLISGNTIYF | TGCGCCAGCAGCTTGGGATTGATCTCTGGAAACACCATATATTTT
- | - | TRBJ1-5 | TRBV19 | CASSNSQSRRQPQHF | TGTGCCAGTAGCAATTCTCAGTCCCGGCGTCAGCCCCAGCATTTT
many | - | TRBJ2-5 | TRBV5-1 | CASSSDGSLETQYF | TGCGCCAGCAGCTCGGACGGTTCGTTGGAGACCCAGTACTTC
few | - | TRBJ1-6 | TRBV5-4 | CASSSDRNSYNSPLHF | TGTGCCAGCAGCTCAGACAGGAACTCCTATAATTCACCCCTCCACTTT
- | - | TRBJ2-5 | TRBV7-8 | CASSITGPLGETQYF | TGTGCCAGCAGCATTACCGGGCCCCTTGGGGAGACCCAGTACTTC
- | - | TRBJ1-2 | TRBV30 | CAWTRNYGYTF | TGTGCCTGGACAAGAAACTATGGCTACACCTTC
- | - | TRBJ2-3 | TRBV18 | CASSPSSLASTDTQYF | TGTGCCAGCTCACCGAGTAGCCTAGCGAGCACAGATACGCAGTATTTT
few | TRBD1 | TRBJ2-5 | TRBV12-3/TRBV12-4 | CASRGPPGGAETQYF | TGTGCCAGCAGGGGCCCCCCAGGGGGCGCAGAGACCCAGTACTTC
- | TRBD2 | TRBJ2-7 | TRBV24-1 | CATSDLPLGTSGGAGKEQYF | TGTGCCACCAGTGATTTACCGCTCGGGACTAGCGGGGGGGCCGGAAAAGAGCAGTACTTC
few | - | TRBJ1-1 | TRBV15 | CATSNLDSQPNTEAFF | TGTGCCACCAGCAATTTGGACAGCCAACCCAACACTGAAGCTTTCTTT
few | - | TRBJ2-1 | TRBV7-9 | CASSPARGAGNEQFF | TGTGCCAGCAGCCCCGCGCGGGGTGCCGGCAATGAGCAGTTCTTC
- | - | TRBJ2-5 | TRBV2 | CAGAPETQYF | TGTGCCGGGGCCCCGGAGACCCAGTACTTC
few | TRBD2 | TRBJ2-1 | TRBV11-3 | CASSLPGLGEADEQFF | TGTGCCAGCAGCCTACCCGGACTAGGCGAGGCCGATGAGCAGTTCTTC
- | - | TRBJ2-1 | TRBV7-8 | CASSQPRLPSGNEQFF | TGTGCCAGCAGCCAACCCCGACTCCCGAGTGGTAATGAGCAGTTCTTC
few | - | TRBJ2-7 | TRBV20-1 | CSASRIIGISYEQYF | TGCAGTGCTAGTCGTATTATCGGGATCTCCTACGAGCAGTACTTC
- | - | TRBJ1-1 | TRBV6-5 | CASSQGGAATEAFF | TGTGCCAGCAGCCAAGGGGGGGCGGCCACTGAAGCTTTCTTT
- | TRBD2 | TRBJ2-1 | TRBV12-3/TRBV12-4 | CASRDSGSLPYNEQFF | TGTGCCAGCAGGGATAGCGGGAGCCTCCCCTACAATGAGCAGTTCTTC
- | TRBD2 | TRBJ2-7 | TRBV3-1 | CASSLNPTSGGLEQYF | TGTGCCAGCAGCCTTAACCCGACTAGCGGGGGACTCGAGCAGTACTTC
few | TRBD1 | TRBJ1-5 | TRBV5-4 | CASSPGTGEAQPQHF | TGTGCCAGCAGCCCCGGGACAGGGGAGGCTCAGCCCCAGCATTTT
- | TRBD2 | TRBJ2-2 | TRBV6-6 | CASSYPTLAGGSNTGELFF | TGTGCCAGCAGTTACCCTACGCTAGCGGGGGGGTCGAACACCGGGGAGCTGTTTTTT
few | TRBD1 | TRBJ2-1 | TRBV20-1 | CSARAPLRDRGLGEQFF | TGCAGTGCTAGGGCCCCCCTCCGGGACAGGGGTTTAGGTGAGCAGTTCTTC
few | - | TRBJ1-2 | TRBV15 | CATSIQMTRHGYTF | TGTGCCACCAGCATTCAGATGACCCGGCATGGCTACACCTTC
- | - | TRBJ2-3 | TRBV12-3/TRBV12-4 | CASSLWVSTDTQYF | TGTGCCAGCAGTTTATGGGTGAGCACAGATACGCAGTATTTT
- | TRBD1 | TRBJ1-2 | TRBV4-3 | CASSPDRVYYGYTF | TGCGCCAGCAGCCCCGACAGGGTGTACTATGGCTACACCTTC
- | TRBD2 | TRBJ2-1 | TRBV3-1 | CASSLGLAATYNEQFF | TGTGCCAGCAGCCTTGGACTAGCGGCAACCTACAATGAGCAGTTCTTC
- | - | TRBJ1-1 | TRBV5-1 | CASSLGVGLNTEAFF | TGCGCCAGCAGCTTGGGGGTGGGACTGAACACTGAAGCTTTCTTT
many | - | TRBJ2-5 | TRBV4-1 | CASSGRRSRDVYF | TGCGCCAGCAGCGGGCGCCGATCCCGGGACGTCTACTTC
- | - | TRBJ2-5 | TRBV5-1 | CASSEMDSPYQETQYF | TGCGCCAGCAGCGAGATGGACAGCCCCTACCAAGAGACCCAGTACTTC
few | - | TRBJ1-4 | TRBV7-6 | CASSLGGVATNEKLFF | TGTGCCAGCAGCTTAGGTGGCGTTGCAACTAATGAAAAACTGTTTTTT
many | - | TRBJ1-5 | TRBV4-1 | CASSQGEDQPQHF | TGCGCCAGCAGCCAAGGGGAGGATCAGCCCCAGCATTTT
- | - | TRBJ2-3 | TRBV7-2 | CASSRPITDTQYF | TGTGCCAGCAGCCGACCTATCACAGATACGCAGTATTTT
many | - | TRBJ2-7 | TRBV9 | CASSVDSAVYEQYF | TGTGCCAGCAGCGTCGACAGCGCCGTCTACGAGCAGTACTTC
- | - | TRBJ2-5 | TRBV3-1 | CASSQVYRGRGETQYF | TGTGCCAGCAGCCAAGTGTATAGAGGGAGGGGGGAGACCCAGTACTTC
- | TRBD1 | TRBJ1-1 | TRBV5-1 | CASSPGGSETEAFF | TGCGCCAGCAGCCCAGGGGGATCGGAAACTGAAGCTTTCTTT
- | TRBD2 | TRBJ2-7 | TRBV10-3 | CATGASGSSYEQYF | TGTGCCACCGGGGCTAGCGGGAGCTCCTACGAGCAGTACTTC
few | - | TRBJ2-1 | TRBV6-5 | CASSYGLYLYNEQFF | TGTGCCAGCAGTTACGGACTCTACCTATACAATGAGCAGTTCTTC
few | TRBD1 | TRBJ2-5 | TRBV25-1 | CASSEWDRDETQYF | TGTGCCAGCAGTGAATGGGACAGGGACGAGACCCAGTACTTC
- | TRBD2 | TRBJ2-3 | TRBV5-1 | CASSSSLAGVPDTQYF | TGCGCCAGCAGCTCGAGTTTAGCGGGGGTACCAGATACGCAGTATTTT
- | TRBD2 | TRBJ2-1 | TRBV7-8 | CASSSRLAEGEQFF | TGTGCCAGCAGCAGCAGACTAGCGGAGGGTGAGCAGTTCTTC
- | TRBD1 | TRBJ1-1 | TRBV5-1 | CASRRDRGPNTEAFF | TGCGCCAGCCGACGGGACAGGGGTCCGAACACTGAAGCTTTCTTT
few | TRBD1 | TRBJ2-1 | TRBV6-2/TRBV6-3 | CASSETGDHYNEQFF | TGTGCCAGCAGCGAGACAGGGGACCATTACAATGAGCAGTTCTTC
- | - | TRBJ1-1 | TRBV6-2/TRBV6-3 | CASRLGPGTEAFF | TGTGCCAGCCGATTGGGACCGGGCACTGAAGCTTTCTTT
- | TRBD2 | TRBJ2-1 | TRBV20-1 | CSARNHERDYNEQFF | TGCAGTGCTAGAAATCACGAGCGGGATTACAATGAGCAGTTCTTC
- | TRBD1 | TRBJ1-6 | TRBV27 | CASSPDRGGSPLHF | TGTGCCAGCAGCCCCGACAGGGGAGGTTCACCCCTCCACTTT
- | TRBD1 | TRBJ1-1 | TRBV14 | CASRWQGATEAFF | TGTGCCAGCAGGTGGCAGGGGGCCACTGAAGCTTTCTTT
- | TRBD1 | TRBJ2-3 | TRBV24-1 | CATSDSTGGSTDTQYF | TGTGCCACCAGTGACAGCACAGGGGGCTCAACAGATACGCAGTATTTT
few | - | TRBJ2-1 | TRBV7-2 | CASSSHVTEQFF | TGTGCCAGCAGCTCCCACGTGACAGAGCAGTTCTTC
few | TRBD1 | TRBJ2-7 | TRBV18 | CASSLGIGGQGAYEQYF | TGTGCCAGCTCGCTAGGTATTGGCGGCCAGGGGGCTTACGAGCAGTACTTC
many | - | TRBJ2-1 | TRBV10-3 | CAITGTPYNEQFF | TGTGCCATCACCGGGACACCTTACAATGAGCAGTTCTTC
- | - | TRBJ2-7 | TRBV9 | CASSPGAGTPYEQYF | TGTGCCAGCAGCCCCGGGGCGGGGACCCCCTACGAGCAGTACTTC
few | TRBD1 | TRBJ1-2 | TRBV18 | CASSPWTGSHGYTF | TGTGCCAGCTCACCTTGGACAGGGTCACATGGCTACACCTTC
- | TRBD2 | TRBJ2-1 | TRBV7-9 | CASSLDGGSINEQFF | TGTGCCAGCAGCCTAGACGGCGGGAGTATAAATGAGCAGTTCTTC
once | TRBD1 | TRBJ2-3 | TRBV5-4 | CASRLDRGLPDTQYF | TGTGCCAGCAGATTGGACAGGGGGTTACCAGATACGCAGTATTTT
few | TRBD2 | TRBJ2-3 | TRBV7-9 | CASLQRGAFPDTQYF | TGTGCCAGCCTCCAGCGGGGGGCCTTCCCAGATACGCAGTATTTT